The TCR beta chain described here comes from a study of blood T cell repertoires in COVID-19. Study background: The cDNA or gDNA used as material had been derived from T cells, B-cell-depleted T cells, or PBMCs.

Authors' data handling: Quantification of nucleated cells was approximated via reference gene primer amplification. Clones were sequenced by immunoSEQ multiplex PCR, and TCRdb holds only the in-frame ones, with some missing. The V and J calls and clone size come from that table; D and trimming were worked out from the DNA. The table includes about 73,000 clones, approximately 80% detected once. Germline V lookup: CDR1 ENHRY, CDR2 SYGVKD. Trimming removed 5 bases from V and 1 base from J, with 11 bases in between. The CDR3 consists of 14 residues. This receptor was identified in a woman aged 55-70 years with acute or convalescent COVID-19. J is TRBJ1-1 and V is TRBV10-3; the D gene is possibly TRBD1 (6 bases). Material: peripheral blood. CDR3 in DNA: TGTGCCATCAGTAACGGACAGAAGAACACTGAAGCTTTCTTT. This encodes CAISNGQKNTEAFF.